A single T cell receptor beta chain is shown here with its context. These data come from a study of blood T cell repertoires in COVID-19. The wider study: Sites across the United States, Italy and Spain contributed samples from acute and convalescent COVID-19. The analysed material was cDNA or gDNA that came from T cells, B-cell-depleted T cells, or PBMCs.

Measured with immunoSEQ multiplex PCR; TCRdb has only the in-frame clones, and not every one. Of around 220,000 clones listed, about 86% are singletons. The CDR3 loop spans 15 amino acids. The trim removed 5 bases at V and 2 bases at J, leaving 5 bases unmatched. The germline CDR1 and CDR2 sequences are MNHNY and SVGAGI (reference sequence). What was sequenced was peripheral blood. This receptor was identified in a woman in her forties or fifties with acute or convalescent COVID-19. The rearrangement uses TRBV6-6 and TRBJ2-2; 7 bases fit TRBD2. For the CDR3, the DNA is TGTGCCAGCAGTCCCCTAGCGGCAAACACCGGGGAGCTGTTTTTT. This sequence encodes CASSPLAANTGELFF.